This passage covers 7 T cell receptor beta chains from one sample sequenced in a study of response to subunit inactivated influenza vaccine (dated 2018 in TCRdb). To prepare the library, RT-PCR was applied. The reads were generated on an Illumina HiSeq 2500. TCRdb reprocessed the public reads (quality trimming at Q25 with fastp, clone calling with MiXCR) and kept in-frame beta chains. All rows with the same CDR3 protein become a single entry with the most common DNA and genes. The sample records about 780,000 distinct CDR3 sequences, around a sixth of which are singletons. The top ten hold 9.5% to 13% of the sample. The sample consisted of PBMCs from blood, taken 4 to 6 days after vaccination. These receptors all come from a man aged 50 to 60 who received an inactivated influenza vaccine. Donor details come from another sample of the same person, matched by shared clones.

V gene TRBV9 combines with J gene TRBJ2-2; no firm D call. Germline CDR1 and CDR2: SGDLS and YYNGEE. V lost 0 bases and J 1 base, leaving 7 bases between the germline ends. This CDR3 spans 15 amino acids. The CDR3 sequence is CASSVDPRNTGELFF. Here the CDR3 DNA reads TGTGCCAGCAGCGTAGATCCGAGGAACACCGGGGAGCTGTTTTTT.

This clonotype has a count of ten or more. The CDR3 region is CASSPMTVTGELFF. DNA for the CDR3: TGTGCCAGCAGCCCAATGACCGTCACCGGGGAGCTGTTTTTT. The chain employs TRBV7-9 and TRBJ2-2, with D hard to call. Germline V CDR1 and CDR2: SEHNR, FQNEAQ (reference sequence). V lost 5 bases and J 4 bases, leaving 11 bases between the germline ends. CDR3 length equals 14 residues.

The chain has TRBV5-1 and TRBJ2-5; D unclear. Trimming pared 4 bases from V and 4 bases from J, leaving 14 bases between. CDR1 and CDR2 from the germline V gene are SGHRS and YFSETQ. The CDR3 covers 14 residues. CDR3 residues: CASSLSPVSETQYF. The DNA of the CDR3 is TGCGCCAGCAGCCTATCCCCAGTCTCAGAGACCCAGTACTTC. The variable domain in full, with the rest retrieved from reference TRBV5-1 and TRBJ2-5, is KAGVTQTPRYLIKTRGQQVTLSCSPISGHRSVSWYQQTPGQGLQFLFEYFSETQRNKGNFPGRFSGRQFSNSRSEMNVSTLELGDSALYLCASSLSPVSETQYFGPGTRLLVL.

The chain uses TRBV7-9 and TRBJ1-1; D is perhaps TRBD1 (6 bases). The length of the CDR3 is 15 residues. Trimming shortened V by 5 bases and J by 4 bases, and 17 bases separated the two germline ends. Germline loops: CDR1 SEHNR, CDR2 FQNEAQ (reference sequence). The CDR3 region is CASSQRGGAGTEAFF. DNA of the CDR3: TGTGCCAGCAGCCAAAGGGGGGGCGCGGGCACTGAAGCTTTCTTT.

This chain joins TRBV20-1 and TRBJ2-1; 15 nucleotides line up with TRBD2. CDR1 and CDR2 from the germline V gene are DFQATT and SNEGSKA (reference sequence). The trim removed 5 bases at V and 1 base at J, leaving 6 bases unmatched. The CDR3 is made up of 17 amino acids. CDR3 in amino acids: CSAPGLAGGLSYNEQFF. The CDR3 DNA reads TGCAGTGCTCCGGGACTAGCGGGGGGCCTTTCCTACAATGAGCAGTTCTTC.

The CDR3 region is CSASRSGFSYEQYF. In DNA, the CDR3 is TGCAGTGCTAGCCGCTCGGGGTTCTCCTACGAGCAGTACTTC. V usage is TRBV20-1 and J usage is TRBJ2-7; perhaps TRBD2 as D (5 bases). The V end lost 3 bases, the J end lost 0 bases, and 12 bases lay between the germline ends. In germline, CDR1 is DFQATT, CDR2 SNEGSKA (reference sequence). The CDR3 runs to 14 residues.

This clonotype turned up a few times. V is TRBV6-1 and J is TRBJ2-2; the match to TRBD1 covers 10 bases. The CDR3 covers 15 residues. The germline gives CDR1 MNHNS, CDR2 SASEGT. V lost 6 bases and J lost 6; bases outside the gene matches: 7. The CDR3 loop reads CASSRPGTGAGELFF. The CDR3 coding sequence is TGTGCCAGCAGCCGTCCCGGGACAGGGGCCGGGGAGCTGTTTTTT.